A selection of T cell receptor beta chains follows, all from one sample in a study of blood T cell repertoires in COVID-19. The protocol was immunoSEQ multiplex PCR, while the TCRdb copy is restricted to in-frame clones and leaves out a portion. The sample has hundreds of thousands of clones; about 85% are singletons. Sequenced sample: PBMCs or T cells enriched from blood (not recorded which). Receptor source: a woman aged 60-75 years who had recovered from COVID-19. CDR3s include the opening cysteine and the closing phenylalanine or tryptophan.

>TRBV7-2|TRBJ2-1
CASSNSGSSYNEQFF
>TRBV28|TRBJ1-2
CASSSDKIYTF
>TRBV27|TRBJ1-1
CASSFRPGLPEAFF
>TRBV5-1|TRBJ1-2
CASSLGTGNYGYTF
>TRBV3-1/TRBV3-2|TRBJ2-1
CASSLMSGHPPNEQFF
>TRBV7-2|TRBJ2-2
CASSTGRFGELFF
>TRBV18|TRBJ1-3
CASSPQGAPGNTIYF
>TRBV30|TRBJ1-5
CAWSVQPNQPQHF
>TRBV9|TRBJ2-7
CASSPRDSQLTYEQYF
>TRBV7-8|TRBJ1-2
CASSPGQGRHTF
>TRBV4-2|TRBJ2-7
CASSHNRASYEQYF
>TRBV3-1/TRBV3-2|TRBJ1-3
CASSQASSGNTIYF
>TRBV10-2|TRBJ1-3
CASSSFSGNTIYF
>TRBV9|TRBJ1-6
CASSVGQRPSPLHF
>TRBV5-4|TRBJ2-1
CASSRRDRGLDEQFF
>TRBV7-2|TRBJ1-1
CASSRGALTGGREAFF
>TRBV7-9|TRBJ1-3
CASSLRTEETSGNTIYF
>TRBV18|TRBJ1-6
CASSPREGYNSPLHF
>TRBV19|TRBJ1-1
CASSSTWTGEAFF
>TRBV27|TRBJ2-5
CASSPSGETQYF
>TRBV7-8|TRBJ1-2
CASSLDRGSSYTF
>TRBV7-2|TRBJ2-1
CASSPGSGGDEQFF
>TRBV10-1|TRBJ1-2
CASSRGENYGYTF
>TRBV24-1|TRBJ1-5
CATSADSYQPQHF
>TRBV15|TRBJ1-2
CATSREGQGYGYTF
>TRBV27|TRBJ2-3
CASSSRGGPSTDTQYF
>TRBV28|TRBJ1-1
CASVGLANTEAFF
>TRBV19|TRBJ2-1
CASKLAGVYNEQFF
>TRBV11-2|TRBJ1-1
CASSLGRGQGYTEAFF
>TRBV7-8|TRBJ1-2
CASSPTGPAYGYTF
>TRBV4-1|TRBJ2-1
CASSHPGTAYNEQFF
>TRBV7-2|TRBJ2-5
CASSLARTGSETQYF
>TRBV7-9|TRBJ2-7
CASTGAGDYEQYF
>TRBV6-1|TRBJ1-1
CASSEGGRTEAFF
>TRBV6-5|TRBJ2-1
CARQGYNEQFF
>TRBV4-1|TRBJ1-2
CASSQLLTDGISYGYTF
>TRBV5-4|TRBJ1-2
CASSLPGQINYGYTF
>TRBV5-6|TRBJ1-5
CASSLGWTKSNQPQHF
>TRBV6-5|TRBJ1-1
CASRAGNFAEAFF
>TRBV27|TRBJ2-1
CASSHTGGRYNEQFF
>TRBV18|TRBJ1-1
CASSPPEGYTEAFF
>TRBV11-2|TRBJ1-2
CASSSGIGNYGYTF
>TRBV6-6|TRBJ1-2
CASTYTQTDAYGYTF
>TRBV3-1/TRBV3-2|TRBJ1-3
CASSPRDRILPGNTIYF
>TRBV7-6|TRBJ2-3
CASSGGGLAADTQYF
>TRBV11-2|TRBJ1-1
CASSYTTGNTEAFF
>TRBV4-2|TRBJ2-1
CASSHSDRGPYNEQFF